Shown below are 29 T cell receptor beta chains from a single sample sequenced in a study of vaccination and CD4 T cells after COVID-19. The Oncomine TCR Beta short-read assay sequenced DNA from cultured CD4+ T cells. From the PCR reads, TCRdb called clonotypes with MiXCR, one entry per CDR3 protein. Of about 15,000 distinct CDR3 sequences listed, 57% are singletons. Their antigens remain unidentified. Specified treatment: approximately 10-day PBMC culture with coronavirus spike peptide pools or control peptides (ViraFEST assay). Sequencing was carried out using CD4+ T cells from blood, cultured in vitro. These receptor sequences come from a human donor who had recovered from COVID-19.

The chain employs TRBV5-5 and TRBJ2-7; D gene uncertain. The CDR3 consists of 14 residues. Trimming stripped 0 bases from V and 3 bases from J, with 10 bases between. Germline CDR1 SGHKS, CDR2 YYEKEE (reference sequence). For the CDR3, the DNA is TGTGCCAGCAGCTTGGTAGGAGCAAACTACGAGCAGTACTTC. This codes for CASSLVGANYEQYF.

The V gene is TRBV29-1, the J gene TRBJ1-2; 7 bases map to TRBD1. The CDR3 is made up of 13 amino acids. In germline, CDR1 is SQVTM, CDR2 ANQGSEA. The J segment lost 4 bases and the V segment lost 2 bases, leaving 4 bases of the junction unmatched. The CDR3 coding sequence is TGCAGCGTTGAAACAGGGGCAGGCTATGGCTACACCTTC. It yields the protein CSVETGAGYGYTF.

This clonotype has just a few counts. The rearrangement uses TRBV7-3 and TRBJ1-1, with a tentative D call TRBD1 (5 bases). Deletions cut 2 bases from V and 5 bases from J, with 15 bases between. The CDR3 is made up of 15 amino acids. Germline V gene data show CDR1 as SGHTA and CDR2 as FQGTGA. CDR3 coding DNA: TGTGCCAGCAGCTTAGGGGGGGGACGTGGGACTGAAGCTTTCTTT. Its protein is CASSLGGGRGTEAFF.

The genes are TRBV12-3 or TRBV12-4 and TRBJ2-5; D perhaps matches TRBD2 (5 bases). The germline V and J ends were trimmed by 2 bases and 1 base, with 14 bases remaining between them. This CDR3 has 16 residues. CDR3 DNA sequence: TGTGCCAGCAGTTTATGGCAGCGGCCCGCCCAAGAGACCCAGTACTTC. Encoded protein: CASSLWQRPAQETQYF.

This rearrangement joins TRBV6-2 or TRBV6-3 to TRBJ2-2; TRBD2 matches at 10 bases. The CDR3 extends over 18 amino acids. Per germline, CDR1 MNHEY and CDR2 SVGEGT. The J segment lost 3 bases and the V segment lost 3 bases, leaving 10 bases of the junction unmatched. CDR3 sequence reads: CASSYGTGAGGYTGELFF. The CDR3 DNA follows: TGTGCCAGCAGTTATGGGACCGGAGCGGGAGGGTACACCGGGGAGCTGTTTTTT.

J is TRBJ1-2 and V is TRBV2; TRBD1 matches at 7 bases. V lost 5 bases and J lost 5; bases outside the gene matches: 5. The germline V gene has CDR1 SNHLY and CDR2 FYNNEI. The CDR3 is 13 amino acids. CDR3 DNA: TGTGCCAGCAGTACCGGGACAGAGTATGGCTACACCTTC. Its protein is CASSTGTEYGYTF.

This clonotype was seen once. The chain joins TRBV10-3 to TRBJ2-3; D gene ambiguous. V lost 0 bases to trimming and J lost 4 bases, with 8 bases between them. The germline V gene has CDR1 ENHRY and CDR2 SYGVKD. The CDR3 runs to 14 residues. The CDR3 loop is CAISESIGSDTQYF. CDR3 coding DNA: TGTGCCATCAGTGAGTCTATCGGTTCAGATACGCAGTATTTT.

V is TRBV7-9 and J is TRBJ1-6; TRBD1 matches at 12 bases. The trim removed 5 bases at V and 14 bases at J, leaving 7 bases unmatched. The germline CDR1 and CDR2 sequences are SEHNR and FQNEAQ (reference sequence). This CDR3 is 14 amino acids long. The DNA for the CDR3 is TGTGCCAGCAGCCCGGGACAGGGGGCGTCATCCCTCCACTTT. Translation: CASSPGQGASSLHF.

This clonotype has just a few counts. The chain uses TRBV19 and TRBJ1-2; the D is unclear. The germline gives CDR1 LNHDA, CDR2 SQIVND (reference sequence). The CDR3 is 13 residues long. The germline V and J ends were trimmed by 7 bases and 6 bases, with 15 bases remaining between them. Here the CDR3 DNA reads TGTGCCAGTAACTTCGCAGGTATCGATGGCTACACCTTC. Residues: CASNFAGIDGYTF.

This clonotype was detected a few times. The gene calls are TRBV28 and TRBJ1-5; TRBD1 agrees at 9 bases. The CDR3 contains 14 residues. V trimming: 7 bases; J trimming: 9 bases; junction bases outside the gene matches: 10. Germline assignment: CDR1 MDHEN and CDR2 SYDVKM. DNA of the CDR3: TGTGCCAGCACATTACCCGGGACAGGGAGGCCCCAGCATTTT. Its protein is CASTLPGTGRPQHF.

This clonotype was picked up a small number of times. The chain joins TRBV10-1 to TRBJ1-5; no firm D call. With 4 bases removed from V and 6 bases from J, the gap between germline ends came to 10 bases. The germline V gene has CDR1 WNHNN and CDR2 SYGVQD (reference sequence). The CDR3 consists of 13 residues. The CDR3 DNA sequence: TGCGCCAGCAGTGCCGCCGATGGTCAGCCCCAGCATTTT. Translated: CASSAADGQPQHF.

This clonotype occurred a few times. At one of its ends the junction is not consistent with the germline gene, which may arise from a read error. The V call is TRBV7-7, the J call TRBJ2-7; no firm D call. Germline-derived CDR1 and CDR2 are SSHAT and FNYEAQ (reference sequence). The CDR3 extends over 13 amino acids. This CDR3 reads CASSLDFNYEQYF. The CDR3 bases are TGTGCTAGCAGCTTAGACTTTAACTACGAGCAGTACTTC.

The genes are TRBV5-1 and TRBJ2-1, with D unresolved. V was shortened by 0 bases and J by 7 bases, with 11 bases between the two germline ends. This CDR3 is 14 amino acids long. The germline gives CDR1 SGHRS, CDR2 YFSETQ. The CDR3 DNA is TGCGCCAGCAGCTTGGGTGAAGGTTGGAATGAGCAGTTCTTC. Amino acids: CASSLGEGWNEQFF.

The chain recombines TRBV6-1 with TRBJ1-1; D is possibly TRBD1 (5 bases). Trimming removed 6 bases from V and 9 bases from J, with 17 bases in between. Germline CDR1 reads MNHNS; CDR2 reads SASEGT. There are 13 residues in the CDR3. CDR3 sequence reads: CASSTALGVKAFF. The CDR3 nucleotides are TGTGCCAGCAGCACCGCGTTGGGGGTTAAAGCTTTCTTT.

The J gene is TRBJ1-1, the V gene TRBV7-9; no reliable D call. The CDR3 totals 12 residues. The V gene's germline CDR1 is SEHNR and CDR2 FQNEAQ (reference sequence). Trimming stripped 4 bases from V and 3 bases from J, with 6 bases between. The CDR3 DNA sequence: TGTGCCAGCAGCTACGAGGACACTGAAGCTTTCTTT. This gives the protein CASSYEDTEAFF.

The V call is TRBV20-1, the J call TRBJ2-7; no clear D. V was cut by 6 bases and J by 6 bases, with 15 bases left in between. The CDR3 runs 12 residues. The V gene's germline CDR1 is DFQATT and CDR2 SNEGSKA (reference sequence). CDR3 sequence reads: CSADLRVGEQYF. The CDR3 nucleotides are TGCAGTGCCGACCTGAGAGTTGGCGAGCAGTACTTC.

A few counts support this clonotype. V is TRBV11-3 and J is TRBJ1-1; 7 bases match TRBD1. J was trimmed by 7 bases and V by 5 bases; bases with no gene match: 4. Germline V CDR1 and CDR2: SGHNT, YENEEA. CDR3 length: 12 residues. CDR3 sequence reads: CASSTRDSEAFF. The CDR3 region has the DNA TGTGCCAGCAGCACCCGGGACAGTGAAGCTTTCTTT.

Worth noting for this clonotype: A read error may produce the germline difference seen at one junction end. The chain combines TRBV20-1 with TRBJ1-2, with 7 positions matching TRBD1. The length of the CDR3 is 12 residues. From germline, CDR1 is DFQATT and CDR2 SNEGSKA (reference sequence). The DNA for the CDR3 is TGCAGTGCCAGAGGACAGGACTATGGCTACACCTTC. Residues: CSARGQDYGYTF.

The CDR3 protein is CSARRGDAARYNEQFF. In DNA form, the CDR3 reads TGCAGTGCTAGACGGGGGGACGCCGCACGCTACAATGAGCAGTTCTTC. The chain combines TRBV20-1 with TRBJ2-1, with 7 positions matching TRBD2. V shed 2 bases and J 3 bases; nucleotides not matched to a gene: 10. This CDR3 contains 16 residues. CDR1 and CDR2 (germline): DFQATT, SNEGSKA (reference sequence).

For the CDR3, the DNA is TGTGCCAGCAGCTTGGGGAACTATGGCTACACCTTC. Its protein is CASSLGNYGYTF. The rearrangement uses TRBV7-2 and TRBJ1-2; D remains ambiguous. CDR3 length: 12 amino acids. Trimming pared 3 bases from V and 2 bases from J, leaving 4 bases between. Germline V gene data show CDR1 as SGHTA and CDR2 as FQGNSA.

The DNA for the CDR3 is TGTGCCAGCACGATCAGACAGGGGCCCACTGAAGCTTTCTTT. This translates into CASTIRQGPTEAFF. The chain employs TRBV2 and TRBJ1-1, with 8 positions matching TRBD1. Germline assignment: CDR1 SNHLY and CDR2 FYNNEI. The V segment lost 7 bases and the J segment 4 bases; nucleotides outside the gene matches: 8. The CDR3 has 14 residues. Together with reference TRBV2 and TRBJ1-1, the CDR3 gives the full variable domain: EPEVTQTPSHQVTQMGQEVILRCVPISNHLYFYWYRQILGQKVEFLVSFYNNEISEKSEIFDDQFSVERPDGSNFTLKIRSTKLEDSAMYFCASTIRQGPTEAFFGQGTRLTVV.

This clonotype was picked up a small number of times. V is TRBV7-2 and J is TRBJ2-1, with D uncertain. The CDR3 runs to 12 residues. V lost 2 bases, J lost 7 bases, and 6 bases lay in between. Germline V CDR1 and CDR2: SGHTA, FQGNSA. CDR3 sequence: CASSLWRNEQFF. The CDR3 nucleotides read TGTGCCAGCAGCTTATGGCGGAATGAGCAGTTCTTC.

This chain links TRBV19 with TRBJ1-2; 7 nucleotides match TRBD1. CDR1 is LNHDA, CDR2 SQIVND, per germline (reference sequence). Germline trimming cut 3 bases from V and 4 bases from J; bases unmatched to any gene: 11. The CDR3 sequence is 16 residues long. In DNA form, the CDR3 reads TGTGCCAGTAGTATTCCGGGACAGCCATTTAGCTATGGCTACACCTTC. It translates to CASSIPGQPFSYGYTF.

The V and J genes are TRBV9 and TRBJ2-2, with 13 positions matching TRBD2. The CDR3 consists of 16 residues. Germline-derived CDR1 and CDR2 are SGDLS and YYNGEE. With V trimmed by 4 bases and J by 6 bases, 6 bases remained unmatched. In DNA form, the CDR3 reads TGTGCCAGCAGCCCAGGACTAGCGGGAGTGTCCGGGGAGCTGTTTTTT. This encodes CASSPGLAGVSGELFF. Complete variable domain (other parts from reference TRBV9 and TRBJ2-2): DSGVTQTPKHLITATGQRVTLRCSPRSGDLSVYWYQQSLDQGLQFLIQYYNGEERAKGNILERFSAQQFPDLHSELNLSSLELGDSALYFCASSPGLAGVSGELFFGEGSRLTVL.

This rearrangement joins TRBV12-3 or TRBV12-4 to TRBJ2-3; 7 bases line up with TRBD1. The CDR3 runs 13 residues. Trimming took 5 bases from V and 3 from J; bases not matched to a gene: 2. CDR3 amino acids: CASSNRGTDTQYF. The CDR3, as DNA: TGTGCCAGCAGTAACAGGGGAACAGATACGCAGTATTTT.

This clonotype showed up just a few times. The rearrangement joins TRBV12-3 or TRBV12-4 to TRBJ1-2; TRBD1 is a possible D gene (5 bases). The V end was cut by 4 bases, the J end by 7 bases, with 13 bases between. This CDR3 comprises 13 residues. The CDR3 sequence is CASSWAQGGGYTF. DNA for the CDR3: TGTGCCAGCAGTTGGGCTCAGGGTGGTGGCTACACCTTC.

V usage is TRBV27 and J usage is TRBJ1-1; perhaps TRBD1 as D (6 bases). Trimming took 6 bases from V and 4 from J, leaving 12 bases between them. The germline CDR1 and CDR2 sequences are MNHEY and SMNVEV (reference sequence). There are 13 residues in the CDR3. CDR3 amino acids: CASRVIGGTEAFF. The CDR3 DNA follows: TGTGCCAGCAGGGTGATAGGGGGCACTGAAGCTTTCTTT.

This clonotype appeared a single time. The chain uses TRBV10-3 and TRBJ2-2; 9 bases agree with TRBD2. The V gene end was trimmed by 6 bases and the J gene end by 4 bases; junction bases not matched to a gene: 6. The CDR3 runs to 15 residues. CDR1 and CDR2 (germline): ENHRY, SYGVKD. CDR3 sequence (DNA): TGTGCCATCAGCCCAGCGGGAGGTGGCACCGGGGAGCTGTTTTTT. Its translation: CAISPAGGGTGELFF.

V usage is TRBV19 and J usage is TRBJ1-6; D might be TRBD1 (6 bases). The V end was cut by 3 bases, the J end by 13 bases, with 25 bases between. Germline V gene data show CDR1 as LNHDA and CDR2 as SQIVND (reference sequence). The CDR3 runs to 17 residues. The CDR3 here is CASSMARDTTSGIPLHF. CDR3 nucleotides: TGTGCCAGTAGTATGGCCCGGGACACGACTTCTGGGATCCCCCTCCACTTT.